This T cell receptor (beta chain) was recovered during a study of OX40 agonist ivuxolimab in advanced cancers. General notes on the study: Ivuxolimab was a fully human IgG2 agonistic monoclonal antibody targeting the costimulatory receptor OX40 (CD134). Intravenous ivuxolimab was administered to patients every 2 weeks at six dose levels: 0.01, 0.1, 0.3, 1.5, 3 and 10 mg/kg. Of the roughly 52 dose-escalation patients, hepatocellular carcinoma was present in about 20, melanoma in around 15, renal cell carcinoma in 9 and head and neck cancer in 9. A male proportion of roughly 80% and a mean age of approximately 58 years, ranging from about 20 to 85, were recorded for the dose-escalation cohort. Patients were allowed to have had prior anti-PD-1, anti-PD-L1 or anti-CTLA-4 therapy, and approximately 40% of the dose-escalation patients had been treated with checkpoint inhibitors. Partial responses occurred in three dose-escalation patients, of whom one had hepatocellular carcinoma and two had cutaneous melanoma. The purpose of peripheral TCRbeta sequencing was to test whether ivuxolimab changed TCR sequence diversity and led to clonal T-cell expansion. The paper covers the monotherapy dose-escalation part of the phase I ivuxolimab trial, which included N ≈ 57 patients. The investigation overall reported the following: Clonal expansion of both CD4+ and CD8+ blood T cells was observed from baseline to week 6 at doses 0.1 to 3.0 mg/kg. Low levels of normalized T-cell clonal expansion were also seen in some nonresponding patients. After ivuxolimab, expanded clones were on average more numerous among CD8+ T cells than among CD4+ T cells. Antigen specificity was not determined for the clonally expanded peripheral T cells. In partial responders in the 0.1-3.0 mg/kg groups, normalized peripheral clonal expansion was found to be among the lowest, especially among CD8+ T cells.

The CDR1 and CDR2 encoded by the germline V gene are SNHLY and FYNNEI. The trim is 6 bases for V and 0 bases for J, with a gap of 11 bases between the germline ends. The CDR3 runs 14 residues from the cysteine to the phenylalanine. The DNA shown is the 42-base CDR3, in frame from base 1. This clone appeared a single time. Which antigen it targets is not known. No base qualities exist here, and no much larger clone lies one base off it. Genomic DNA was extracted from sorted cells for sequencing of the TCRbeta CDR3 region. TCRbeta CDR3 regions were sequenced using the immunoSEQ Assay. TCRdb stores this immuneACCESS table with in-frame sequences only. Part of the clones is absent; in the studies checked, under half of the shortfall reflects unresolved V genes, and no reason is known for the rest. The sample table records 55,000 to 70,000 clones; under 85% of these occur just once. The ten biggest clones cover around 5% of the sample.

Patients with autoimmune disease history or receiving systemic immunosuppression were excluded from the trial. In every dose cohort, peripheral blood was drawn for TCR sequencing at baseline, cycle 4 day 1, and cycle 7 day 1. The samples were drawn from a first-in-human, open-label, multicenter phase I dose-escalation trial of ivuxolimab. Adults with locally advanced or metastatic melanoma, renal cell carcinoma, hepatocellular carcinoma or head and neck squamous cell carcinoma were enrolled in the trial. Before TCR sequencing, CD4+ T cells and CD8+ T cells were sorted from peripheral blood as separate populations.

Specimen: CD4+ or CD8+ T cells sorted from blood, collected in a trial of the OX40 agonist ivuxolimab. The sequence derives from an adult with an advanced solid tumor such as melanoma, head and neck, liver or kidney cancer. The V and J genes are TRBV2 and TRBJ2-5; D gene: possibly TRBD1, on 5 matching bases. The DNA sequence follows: TGTGCCAGCAGGACAGACCGATACCAAGAGACCCAGTACTTC. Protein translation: CASRTDRYQETQYF. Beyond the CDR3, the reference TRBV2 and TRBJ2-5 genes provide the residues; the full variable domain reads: EPEVTQTPSHQVTQMGQEVILRCVPISNHLYFYWYRQILGQKVEFLVSFYNNEISEKSEIFDDQFSVERPDGSNFTLKIRSTKLEDSAMYFCASRTDRYQETQYFGPGTRLLVL.